Listed here is a single TCR beta chain. This CDR3 has 15 residues. Germline CDR1 is LNHDA and CDR2 is SQIVND (reference sequence). The V and J ends lost 7 bases and 4 bases respectively, with 17 bases between them. The entry originates in a study of cytomegalovirus exposure and HLA in healthy donors. Generated by immunoSEQ multiplex PCR, the TCRdb table keeps only in-frame clones and is missing some. The data hold about 220,000 clones, with about nine tenths observed a single time. The source of this sequence is a woman aged 18-29 years in good health and CMV-seronegative. The sequencing sample was made of PBMCs. The chain carries TRBV19 and TRBJ2-1; D not certain. The CDR3 region is CASTLRPQRYNEQFF. In DNA form, the CDR3 reads TGTGCCAGTACCCTAAGGCCCCAGCGTTACAATGAGCAGTTCTTC.